The sequence of this T cell receptor (beta chain) was determined in a study of shared clonotypes between healthy human individuals (dated by TCRdb to the early 2020s). Notes on the research overall: The cohort comprised two women and a few men aged 18 to 49 years. For each donor, CD4 naive and CD4 memory were each run on three plates, CD8 naive on two plates, and CD8 memory on one plate. To estimate repertoire size and how much clonotype sharing occurs between individuals, the study deeply sequenced the blood TCR repertoires of 4 to 6 healthy adults. To increase sequencing depth and limit assay-specific biases, different laboratories used diverse techniques to prepare libraries and sequence TCR repertoires. Leukapheresis yielded between about 0.8 and 9.5 billion PBMCs per donor. Points the paper makes about the study in general: Pairwise subsampling indicated that sequencing depth was expected to affect the degree of clonotype sharing among donors. Across a few donors, about 4.5% of naive CD4, approximately 3.5% of naive CD8, about 2.3% of memory CD4, and 0.4% of memory CD8 clonotypes were shared. The small number of donors limited the genetic and exposure-history diversity represented. Sampling was restricted to blood, and TCR repertoires in tissues likely differ from the TCR repertoires found in blood. Rarefaction of sorted-subset datasets indicated incomplete sequencing despite the large sequencing depth. Clonotypes shared by all four sorted-subset donors showed higher generation probabilities than non-shared clonotypes. Naive subsets generally had larger estimated clonotype richness than memory subsets.

TCR CDR3 regions were amplified from genomic DNA by multiplex PCR using the deep immunoSEQ assay. For each cell subset, the extracted genomic DNA was distributed evenly across all wells of several immunoSEQ 96-well plates, and each plate served as one replicate. For sorted subsets, around 0.2 ug of genomic DNA, equivalent to some 33,000 T cell genomes, went into each replicate PCR. Purified libraries were measured with a Qubit 3.0 fluorometer, size-checked on a Bioanalyzer 2100, and measured again with the KAPA Library Quantification kit. A separate single-read 150-cycle Illumina NextSeq 550 flow cell was used to sequence each immunoSEQ 96-well plate. Regarding the original processing steps: Because the immunoSEQ output included only junctional sequences and no quality scores, the filtering could not be the same as the filtering used for full-length reads. To assign V/J genes and CDR3, sequences were annotated against IMGT germline references using PyIR, a Python wrapper for IgBLAST v1.9. Reads were removed for weak V/J assignments (E-value above 1e-6), missing CDR3, stop codons, out-of-frame junctions, or ambiguous translated residues. V3J clonotypes were defined as sequences sharing the same inferred V gene, J gene, and CDR3 amino acid sequence. Percentage overlap between repertoires was computed as shared unique clonotypes divided by the size of the smaller repertoire. Richness of each repertoire was evaluated using RTK rarefaction, the Chao1 estimator, and Recon v2.1 estimates of unobserved clonotypes. OLGA was used to compute generation probabilities for all TCRbeta clonotypes that the gDNA method yielded from a handful of donors. The immuneACCESS repertoire file appears here via TCRdb, limited to in-frame rearrangements. These files lack a portion of the clones; in checked studies, under half of the deficit traces to unresolved V genes, and the cause of the others is not known. V, J and clone size reflect that table, while D and trimming were determined from the DNA. The sample table shows 2 million to 2.5 million clones, and 85% to 95% are seen once. The ten largest make up more than 0.1% of the sample.

The donors were healthy, HIV-negative adults with no recently reported acute infections or vaccinations. Every donor was a Caucasian adult residing in Nashville, Tennessee, USA. CD4+ T cells were enriched by magnetic negative selection; naive cells were then positively selected on CD45RA, and the negative fraction formed the memory subset. Blood was collected by leukapheresis, and PBMCs were isolated by Ficoll-Histopaque density gradient centrifugation and then cryopreserved in liquid nitrogen vapor phase. Purity and quantity of every magnetically sorted T cell population were checked by analytical flow cytometry. Genomic DNA was isolated from every sorted fraction and measured by UV absorbance on a Nanodrop 2000c. The CDR3 numbers 14 residues from cysteine through phenylalanine. The sequence is cut down to CDR3 DNA, 42 bases in frame from base 1. The V end loses 0 bases and the J end loses 5 bases, and a stretch of 10 bases separates them. CDR1 and CDR2, per the germline V gene (reference sequence), are GTSNPN and SVGIG.

Comments on this clone: No antigen is known for it. No base quality values were provided; no much bigger clone lies one nucleotide off. Other DNA sequences within the sample encode an identical CDR3.

The sample consisted of naive CD4+ T cells sorted from blood. The cell subset or site label, read with the paper, signifies: CD45RA+ positively selected. This chain joins TRBV30 to TRBJ1-4; TRBD1 might be the D gene, on 6 matching bases. The origin of this receptor is a young man in good health. Read as DNA, the sequence is TGTGCCTGGAGTGTAGGGGGGACCAATGAAAAACTGTTTTTT. Its protein is CAWSVGGTNEKLFF.